This T cell receptor beta chain is drawn from a study of blood T cell repertoires in COVID-19. Study information: Nucleic acid was either cDNA or gDNA, and it came from T cells, B-cell-depleted T cells, or PBMCs.

The CDR3 loop spans 13 amino acids. Germline V gene lookup returns CDR1 LNHDA and CDR2 SQIVND (reference sequence). Trimming removed 8 bases from V and 7 bases from J, with 15 bases in between. How the authors handled the data: For nucleated cells, counts were estimated from reference gene primer amplification. The method was immunoSEQ multiplex PCR; TCRdb's version includes in-frame clones alone and lacks a portion of them. The DNA gave D and trimming, while V, J and clone size come from that table. Counted here are about 100,000 clones, 80% to 95% occurring once; the ten biggest clones make up over 0.95%.

The sequence derives from a man in his 60s with acute or convalescent COVID-19. The sample taken for sequencing was peripheral blood. The rearrangement joins TRBV19 to TRBJ1-5, with D uncertain. Here the CDR3 DNA reads TGTGCCAGTGGACCTACGTCGGGGCAGCCCCAGCATTTT. Its protein is CASGPTSGQPQHF.